Following are 5 T cell receptor beta chains from one sample sequenced in a study of OX40 agonist ivuxolimab in advanced cancers. The library was built by means of the immunoSEQ multiplex PCR assay. TCRdb re-hosts the immuneACCESS table, in-frame sequences only. Its copies lack some clones; in the studies checked, an unresolved V gene accounts for under half of them, and the cause for the rest is not known. In this sample the table shows approximately 30,000 clones, 84% of which occur a single time. The biggest ten clones account for 15% to 20% of the sample. Sample: CD4+ or CD8+ T cells sorted from blood, taken in a trial of the OX40 agonist ivuxolimab. The receptors here all came from an adult with an advanced solid tumor such as melanoma, head and neck, liver or kidney cancer.

The J gene is TRBJ2-7, the V gene TRBV4-1; 7 nucleotides align to TRBD2. The CDR3 contains 17 residues. Germline CDR1 is MGHRA and CDR2 is YSYEKL. V gave up 0 bases and J gave up 1 base; unmatched junction bases: 9. Here the CDR3 reads CASSQDPPASGSYEQYF. The CDR3 coding sequence is TGCGCCAGCAGCCAAGACCCTCCGGCTAGCGGATCCTACGAGCAGTACTTC.

The gene calls are TRBV5-1 and TRBJ2-1, with a tentative D call TRBD1 (6 bases). Per germline, CDR1 SGHRS and CDR2 YFSETQ. V lost 4 bases and J 6 bases, leaving 8 bases between the germline ends. This CDR3 region has 12 residues. The chain's CDR3 is CASSGRGNEQFF. The DNA of the CDR3 is TGCGCCAGCAGCGGCAGGGGCAATGAGCAGTTCTTC.

This clone came up once. The rearrangement uses TRBV9 and TRBJ2-2; D is perhaps TRBD2 (6 bases). This CDR3 region has 17 residues. Germline-derived CDR1 and CDR2 are SGDLS and YYNGEE. V lost 0 bases and J 0 bases, leaving 12 bases between the germline ends. The CDR3 is CASSVATGVPNTGELFF. The CDR3, as DNA: TGTGCCAGCAGCGTAGCTACGGGGGTCCCGAACACCGGGGAGCTGTTTTTT.

This chain uses TRBV6-1 with TRBJ2-3, with D perhaps assigned TRBD1 or TRBD2 (6 bases each). Per germline, CDR1 MNHNS and CDR2 SASEGT. The CDR3 runs to 15 residues. V was cut by 10 bases and J by 0 bases, with 17 bases left in between. CDR3 sequence: CAISKGGSSTDTQYF. As DNA, the CDR3 is TGTGCCATCTCTAAGGGGGGCTCTAGCACAGATACGCAGTATTTT.

The rearrangement links TRBV27 to TRBJ1-1; 7 bases match TRBD1. The CDR3 runs 13 residues. Germline CDR1 and CDR2: MNHEY and SMNVEV (reference sequence). V dropped 4 bases and J dropped 5; count of bases not matched to a gene: 4. The CDR3 DNA sequence: TGTGCCAGCAGTTCCAGGGGGGTTACTGAAGCTTTCTTT. It codes for CASSSRGVTEAFF.